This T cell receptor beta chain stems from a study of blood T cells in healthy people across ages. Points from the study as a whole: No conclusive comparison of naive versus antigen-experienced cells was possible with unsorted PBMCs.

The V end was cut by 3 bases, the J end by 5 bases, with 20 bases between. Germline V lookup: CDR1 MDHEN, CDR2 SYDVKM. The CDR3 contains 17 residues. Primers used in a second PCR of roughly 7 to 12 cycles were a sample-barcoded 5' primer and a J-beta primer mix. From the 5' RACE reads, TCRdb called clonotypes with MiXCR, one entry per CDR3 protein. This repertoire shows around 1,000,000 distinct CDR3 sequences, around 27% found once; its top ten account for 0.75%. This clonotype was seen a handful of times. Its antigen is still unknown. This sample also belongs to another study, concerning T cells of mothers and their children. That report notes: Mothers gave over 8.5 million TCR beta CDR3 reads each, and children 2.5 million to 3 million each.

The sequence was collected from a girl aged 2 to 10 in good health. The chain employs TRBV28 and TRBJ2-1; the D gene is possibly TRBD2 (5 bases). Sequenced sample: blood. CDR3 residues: CASSFPVWRGGNNEQFF. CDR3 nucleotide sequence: TGTGCCAGCAGTTTCCCTGTGTGGCGCGGAGGTAACAATGAGCAGTTCTTC.